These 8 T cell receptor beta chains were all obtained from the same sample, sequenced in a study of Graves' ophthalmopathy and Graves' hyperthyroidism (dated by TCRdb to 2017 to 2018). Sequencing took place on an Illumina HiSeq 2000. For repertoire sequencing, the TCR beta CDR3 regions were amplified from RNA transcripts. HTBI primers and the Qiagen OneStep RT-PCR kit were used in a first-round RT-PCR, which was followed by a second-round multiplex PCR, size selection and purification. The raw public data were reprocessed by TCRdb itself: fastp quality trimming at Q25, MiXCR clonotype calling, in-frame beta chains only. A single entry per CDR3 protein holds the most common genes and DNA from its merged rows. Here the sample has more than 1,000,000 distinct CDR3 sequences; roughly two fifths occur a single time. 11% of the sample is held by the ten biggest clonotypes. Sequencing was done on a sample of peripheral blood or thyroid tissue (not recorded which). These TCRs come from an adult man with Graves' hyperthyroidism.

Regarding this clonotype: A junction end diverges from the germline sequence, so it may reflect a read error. The CDR3: CASGYRRDSTEAFF. The CDR3 DNA is TGTGCCAGCGGTTACCGGAGGGACAGCACTGAAGCTTTCTTT. The V call is TRBV6-5, the J call TRBJ1-1; 7 nucleotides match TRBD1. The CDR3 is 14 amino acids. Germline assignment: CDR1 MNHEY and CDR2 SVGAGI.

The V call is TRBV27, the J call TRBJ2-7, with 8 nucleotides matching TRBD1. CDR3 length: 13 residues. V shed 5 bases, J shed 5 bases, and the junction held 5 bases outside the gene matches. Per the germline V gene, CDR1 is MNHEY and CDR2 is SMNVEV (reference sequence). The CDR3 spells CASSPKDRDEQYF. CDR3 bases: TGTGCCAGCAGTCCGAAGGACAGGGACGAGCAGTACTTC.

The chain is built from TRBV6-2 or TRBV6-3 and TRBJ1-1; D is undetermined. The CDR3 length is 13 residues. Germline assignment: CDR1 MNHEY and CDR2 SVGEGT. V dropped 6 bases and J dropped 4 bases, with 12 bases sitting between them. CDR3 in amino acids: CASRWGGSTEAFF. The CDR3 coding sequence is TGTGCCAGCAGATGGGGAGGGAGCACTGAAGCTTTCTTT.

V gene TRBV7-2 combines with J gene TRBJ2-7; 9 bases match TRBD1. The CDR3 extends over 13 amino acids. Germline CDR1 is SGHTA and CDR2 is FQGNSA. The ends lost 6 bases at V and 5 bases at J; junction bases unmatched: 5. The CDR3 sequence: CASRKGQGDEQYF. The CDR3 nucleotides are TGTGCCAGCAGGAAGGGACAGGGTGACGAGCAGTACTTC.

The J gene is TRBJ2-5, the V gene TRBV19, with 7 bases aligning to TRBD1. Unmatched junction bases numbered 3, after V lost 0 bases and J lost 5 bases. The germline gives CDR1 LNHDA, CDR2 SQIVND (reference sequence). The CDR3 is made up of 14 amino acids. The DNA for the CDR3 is TGTGCCAGTAGTATAGACCACAGGGGCGAGACCCAGTACTTC. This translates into CASSIDHRGETQYF. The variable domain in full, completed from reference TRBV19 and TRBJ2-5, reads DGGITQSPKYLFRKEGQNVTLSCEQNLNHDAMYWYRQDPGQGLRLIYYSQIVNDFQKGDIAEGYSVSREKKESFPLTVTSAQKNPTAFYLCASSIDHRGETQYFGPGTRLLVL.

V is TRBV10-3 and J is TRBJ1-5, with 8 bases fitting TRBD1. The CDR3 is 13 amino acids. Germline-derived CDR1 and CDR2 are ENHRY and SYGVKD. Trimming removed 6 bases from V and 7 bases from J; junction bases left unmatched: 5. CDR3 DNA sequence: TGTGCCATCAGAGCAGGGGGCGGCCAGCCCCAGCATTTT. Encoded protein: CAIRAGGGQPQHF.

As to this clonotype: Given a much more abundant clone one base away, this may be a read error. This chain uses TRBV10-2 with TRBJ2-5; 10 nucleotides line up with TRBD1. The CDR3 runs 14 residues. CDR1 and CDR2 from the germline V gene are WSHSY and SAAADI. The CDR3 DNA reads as TGTGCCAGCAGTGACAGGGGGCGCTTTGAGACCCAGTGCTTC. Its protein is CASSDRGRFETQCF.

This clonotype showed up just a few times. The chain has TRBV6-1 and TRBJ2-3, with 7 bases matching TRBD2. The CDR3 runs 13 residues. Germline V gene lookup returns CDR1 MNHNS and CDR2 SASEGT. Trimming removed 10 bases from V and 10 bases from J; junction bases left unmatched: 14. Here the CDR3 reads CAIRERGNNAQYF. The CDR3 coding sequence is TGTGCCATCAGAGAGCGGGGTAACAATGCGCAGTATTTT.